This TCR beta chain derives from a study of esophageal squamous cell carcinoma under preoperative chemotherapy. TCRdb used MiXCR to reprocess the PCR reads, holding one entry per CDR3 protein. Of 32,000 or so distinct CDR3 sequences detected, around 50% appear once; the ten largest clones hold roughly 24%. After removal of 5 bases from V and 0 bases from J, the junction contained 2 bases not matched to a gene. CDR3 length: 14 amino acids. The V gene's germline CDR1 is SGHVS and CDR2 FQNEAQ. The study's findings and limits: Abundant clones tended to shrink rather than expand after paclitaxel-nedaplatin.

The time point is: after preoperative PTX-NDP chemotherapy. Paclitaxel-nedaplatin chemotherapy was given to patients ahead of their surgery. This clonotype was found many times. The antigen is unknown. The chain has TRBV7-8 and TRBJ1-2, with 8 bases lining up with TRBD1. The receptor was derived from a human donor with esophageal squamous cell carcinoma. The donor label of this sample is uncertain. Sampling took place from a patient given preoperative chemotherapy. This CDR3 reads CASSTGGTNYGYTF. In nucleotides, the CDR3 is TGTGCCAGCAGCACAGGGGGGACTAACTATGGCTACACCTTC. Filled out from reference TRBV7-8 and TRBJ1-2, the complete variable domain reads GAGVSQSPRYKVAKRGQDVALRCDPISGHVSLFWYQQALGQGPEFLTYFQNEAQLDKSGLPSDRFFAERPEGSVSTLKIQRTQQEDSAVYLCASSTGGTNYGYTFGSGTRLTVV.